These 5 T cell receptor beta chains were sequenced from one sample in a study of molecular identifiers for immune sequencing clone quantification. TCRdb reprocessed the PCR reads via MiXCR and lists one record per CDR3 protein. Seen here are about half a million distinct CDR3 sequences, roughly 25% observed once, and the top ten hold roughly 0.77%. The material sequenced was naive CD8+ T cells from blood, with Jurkat cell RNA spiked in. Regarding subset: FACS-sorted CD8+CD4-CCR7+CD45RA+ naive T cells. These receptors were taken from a human donor in good health. Some libraries in this study had Jurkat cell RNA spiked in.

This clonotype appeared a few times. The CDR3 DNA is TGTGCCAGCAGCGCCGGTAAGAGGGATACGCAGTATTTT. Translating it yields CASSAGKRDTQYF. The chain uses TRBV9 and TRBJ2-3; D unclear. CDR1 and CDR2 (germline): SGDLS, YYNGEE. The CDR3 loop spans 13 amino acids. V was pared by 3 bases and J by 6 bases, with 11 bases between.

For this clonotype: A much larger clone lies one base from this, so it may be a read error. The chain joins TRBV7-9 to TRBJ2-7, with D uncertain. From germline, CDR1 is SEHNR and CDR2 FQNEAQ (reference sequence). The CDR3 is 14 amino acids. CDR3 in amino acids: CTSSAGPLVYEQYF. The CDR3, as DNA: TGTACCAGCAGCGCCGGGCCCCTAGTGTACGAGCAGTACTTC.

This rearrangement joins TRBV4-3 to TRBJ2-7; D uncertain. Germline CDR1 LGHNA, CDR2 YSLEER. With 1 base removed from V and 4 bases from J, the gap between germline ends came to 14 bases. The CDR3 extends over 15 amino acids. In DNA form, the CDR3 reads TGCGCCAGCAGCCAAGCACGTCCGGGTTCTTACGAGCAGTACTTC. As protein: CASSQARPGSYEQYF.

This clonotype came up many times. The V call is TRBV12-3 or TRBV12-4, the J call TRBJ1-1; TRBD1 agrees at 8 bases. This CDR3 has 13 amino acids. Unmatched junction bases numbered 3, after V lost 5 bases and J lost 4 bases. The CDR3: CASSKGQGTEAFF. The CDR3 coding sequence is TGTGCCAGCAGTAAAGGACAGGGCACTGAAGCTTTCTTT.

This clonotype appeared many times. This chain connects TRBV7-9 to TRBJ2-1; 7 bases are shared with TRBD1. Germline lookup yields CDR1 SEHNR and CDR2 FQNEAQ (reference sequence). The CDR3 has 13 amino acids. J was trimmed by 8 bases and V by 8 bases; bases with no gene match: 9. This CDR3 reads CASPGQLWDEQFF. CDR3 DNA: TGTGCCAGCCCGGGACAGCTTTGGGATGAGCAGTTCTTC.